These 24 T cell receptor beta chains came from one sample sequenced in a study of T cells after yellow fever vaccination. MiXCR was run by TCRdb on the 5' RACE reads, yielding one entry per CDR3 protein. The sample holds about 340,000 distinct CDR3 sequences, about 4% seen once. This sample comprised PBMCs, obtained 5 days after the yellow fever booster vaccination. Receptors were obtained from a man aged 18 to 30 who received the YFV17D yellow fever vaccine.

The chain joins TRBV9 to TRBJ2-3; D may be TRBD1 (6 bases). The CDR3 is 15 amino acids. Germline V CDR1 and CDR2: SGDLS, YYNGEE. Deletions cut 3 bases from V and 2 bases from J, with 13 bases between. CDR3 in amino acids: CASSARGFPTDTQYF. CDR3 in DNA: TGTGCCAGCAGCGCCAGGGGCTTCCCCACAGATACGCAGTATTTT.

The table lists this clonotype with many counts. This chain links TRBV6-5 with TRBJ2-2, with D perhaps TRBD2 (6 bases). From germline, CDR1 is MNHEY and CDR2 SVGAGI. The CDR3 extends over 15 amino acids. The germline V and J ends were trimmed by 6 bases and 3 bases, with 14 bases remaining between them. CDR3 bases: TGTGCCAGCAGCCGCGGCGGGGTCTACACCGGGGAGCTGTTTTTT. The encoded protein is CASSRGGVYTGELFF.

There are a few counts of this clonotype. The V gene is TRBV23-1, the J gene TRBJ2-7; 7 bases fit TRBD1. TRBV23-1 is flagged as an ORF with uncertain function. The CDR3 totals 18 residues. Trimming removed 4 bases from V and 1 base from J; junction bases left unmatched: 16. CDR3 loop: CASSLPPRQGRISYEQYV. Here the CDR3 DNA reads TGCGCCAGCAGTCTCCCGCCCCGACAGGGACGAATATCCTACGAGCAGTACGTC.

This clonotype came up a few times. The V and J genes are TRBV6-5 and TRBJ2-7; TRBD2 agrees at 7 bases. The V segment lost 6 bases and the J segment 2 bases; nucleotides outside the gene matches: 7. Germline CDR1 reads MNHEY; CDR2 reads SVGAGI. This CDR3 has 14 amino acids. DNA of the CDR3: TGTGCCAGCAGCTTAAGCGGGGCAGCCTACGAGCAGTACTTC. Protein product: CASSLSGAAYEQYF.

The chain joins TRBV6-6 to TRBJ2-1; D possibly uses TRBD1 or TRBD2 (5 bases each). V gave up 7 bases and J gave up 2 bases, with 12 bases separating them. The CDR3 has 14 amino acids. Germline-derived CDR1 and CDR2 are MNHNY and SVGAGI (reference sequence). CDR3 DNA: TGTGCCAGCAACCCCGGGACGACCTACAATGAGCAGTTCTTC. Protein: CASNPGTTYNEQFF.

The sample holds a few counts of this clonotype. The genes are TRBV6-5 and TRBJ2-7; D possibly matches TRBD1 or TRBD2 (6 bases each). The ends were cut back, 0 bases at V and 4 bases at J, with 13 bases in the middle. This CDR3 region has 15 residues. The germline V gene encodes CDR1 MNHEY and CDR2 SVGAGI. In nucleotides, the CDR3 is TGTGCCAGCAGTTACTCGATTGGGGGGCAGTACGAGCAGTACGTC. Its protein is CASSYSIGGQYEQYV.

The table lists this clonotype with a few counts. The J gene is TRBJ2-3, the V gene TRBV12-3 or TRBV12-4, with D possibly matching TRBD1 (5 bases). V lost 6 bases and J 2 bases, leaving 9 bases between the germline ends. This CDR3 has 13 residues. The CDR3 loop is CASRSGFTDTQYF. The CDR3 DNA reads TGTGCCAGCAGATCAGGGTTCACAGATACGCAGTATTTT.

In its sample, this clonotype was seen a few times. The CDR3 here is CASSVARLANTQYF. The CDR3 bases are TGTGCCAGCAGCGTAGCTAGGCTCGCTAATACGCAGTATTTT. The chain uses TRBV9 and TRBJ2-3; D unresolved. Germline V lookup: CDR1 SGDLS, CDR2 YYNGEE. There are 14 residues in the CDR3. V was shortened by 0 bases and J by 7 bases, with 12 bases between the two germline ends.

This clonotype was counted only a few times. V and J are TRBV28 and TRBJ1-2; D not certain. Germline CDR1 MDHEN, CDR2 SYDVKM. V lost 1 base, J lost 8 bases, and 17 bases lay in between. The CDR3 length is 15 residues. This CDR3 is CASSLYPREFRGYTF. The DNA of the CDR3 is TGTGCCAGCAGTTTATACCCTCGTGAGTTTAGAGGCTACACCTTC.

This clonotype has at least ten counts. The chain links TRBV5-6 to TRBJ2-7; TRBD1 might be the D (5 bases). The CDR3 runs to 15 residues. CDR1 SGHDT and CDR2 YYEEEE come from the germline V gene. Trimming shortened V by 1 base and J by 7 bases, and 18 bases separated the two germline ends. The CDR3 loop reads CASSLIAGNPTEQYV. The CDR3, as DNA: TGTGCCAGCAGCTTGATCGCAGGGAACCCTACGGAGCAGTACGTC.

This clonotype appeared a few times. The genes are TRBV7-3 and TRBJ1-3; D uncertain. Germline assignment: CDR1 SGHTA and CDR2 FQGTGA. V gave up 0 bases and J gave up 8 bases, with 8 bases separating them. The CDR3 is 13 amino acids. CDR3 nucleotide sequence: TGTGCCAGCAGCTTAACGTCGGCGGACACCATATATTTT. This encodes CASSLTSADTIYF.

This clonotype appeared a few times. The chain is built from TRBV6-2 or TRBV6-3 and TRBJ2-3; TRBD2 matches 12 bases. Germline V gene data show CDR1 as MNHEY and CDR2 as SVGEGT. J lost 2 bases, V lost 7 bases, and 1 base had no gene match. This CDR3 region has 14 residues. The CDR3 sequence: CASTSGGATDTQYF. Written as DNA, the CDR3 is TGTGCCAGCACTAGCGGGGGGGCCACAGATACGCAGTATTTT.

This clonotype was seen a handful of times. V and J are TRBV30 and TRBJ2-1, with D possibly TRBD2 on 6 matching bases. V was trimmed by 0 bases and J by 6 bases, leaving 21 bases between them. This CDR3 is 17 amino acids long. From germline, CDR1 is GTSNPN and CDR2 SVGIG (reference sequence). CDR3 sequence reads: CAWSVPPWGVTFNEQFF. CDR3 nucleotides: TGTGCCTGGAGTGTTCCTCCCTGGGGGGTAACTTTCAATGAGCAGTTCTTC.

The chain links TRBV19 to TRBJ1-2, with D perhaps matching TRBD1 (6 bases). The V end was cut by 8 bases, the J end by 3 bases, with 13 bases between. Per germline, CDR1 LNHDA and CDR2 SQIVND (reference sequence). The CDR3 runs to 13 residues. This CDR3 is CASGSTGYYGYTF. For the CDR3, the DNA is TGTGCCAGTGGATCCACAGGGTACTATGGCTACACCTTC.

The chain is built from TRBV7-2 and TRBJ2-1, with a weak D call TRBD1 (6 bases). The V gene's germline CDR1 is SGHTA and CDR2 FQGNSA. Trimming shortened V by 5 bases and J by 0 bases, and 11 bases separated the two germline ends. This CDR3 is built from 15 residues. The CDR3 nucleotides are TGTGCCAGCAGCGCACAGGGCAGCTCCTACAATGAGCAGTTCTTC. Translating gives CASSAQGSSYNEQFF.

V usage is TRBV14 and J usage is TRBJ1-3; no firm D call. The germline V and J ends were trimmed by 1 base and 0 bases, with 4 bases remaining between them. This CDR3 contains 14 residues. CDR1 is SGHDN, CDR2 FVKESK, per germline. The CDR3 DNA reads TGTGCCAGCAGCCAAGCGACCTCTGGAAACACCATATATTTT. This sequence encodes CASSQATSGNTIYF.

This clonotype was recorded a few times. The V gene is TRBV4-1, the J gene TRBJ2-5; 7 bases agree with TRBD2. Germline values: CDR1 MGHRA, CDR2 YSYEKL. Trimming cost V 0 bases and J 4 bases; bases outside gene matches: 8. The CDR3 is 16 amino acids. The CDR3 is CASSQDPRGRRETQYF. CDR3 DNA: TGCGCCAGCAGCCAAGATCCGCGGGGGAGGAGAGAGACCCAGTACTTC.

The table lists this clonotype with many counts. The chain combines TRBV7-2 with TRBJ2-3, with D possibly TRBD1 on 5 matching bases. The CDR3 consists of 16 residues. CDR1 is SGHTA and CDR2 is FQGNSA in the germline V gene. Trimming took off 0 bases at V and 6 bases at J, with 16 bases between the two ends. The CDR3 protein is CASSLANQGYWDTQYF. CDR3 nucleotides: TGTGCCAGCAGCTTAGCGAATCAGGGTTATTGGGATACGCAGTATTTT.

This clonotype was seen only a few times. The rearrangement uses TRBV20-1 and TRBJ2-2; D uncertain. The CDR3 is 13 amino acids. Per the germline V gene, CDR1 is DFQATT and CDR2 is SNEGSKA (reference sequence). Trimming left V 6 bases short and J 2 bases short, with 10 bases between. CDR3 bases: TGCAGTGCAGACCCCGCCAACACCGGGGAGCTGTTTTTT. Its translation: CSADPANTGELFF.

This clonotype has ten or more counts. This rearrangement joins TRBV5-6 to TRBJ1-1; no reliable D call. V shed 2 bases and J shed 6 bases, with 11 bases lying between them. In germline, CDR1 is SGHDT, CDR2 YYEEEE. This CDR3 contains 13 residues. The CDR3 sequence: CASSFSGNPEAFF. CDR3 sequence (DNA): TGTGCCAGCAGCTTTTCAGGAAACCCTGAAGCTTTCTTT. Full variable domain (missing parts from reference TRBV5-6 and TRBJ1-1): DAGVTQSPTHLIKTRGQQVTLRCSPKSGHDTVSWYQQALGQGPQFIFQYYEEEERQRGNFPDRFSGHQFPNYSSELNVNALLLGDSALYLCASSFSGNPEAFFGQGTRLTVV.

At least ten counts were recorded for this clonotype. One end of the junction does not line up with germline, which may come from a read error. V is TRBV7-7 and J is TRBJ2-1; 10 positions agree with TRBD2. This CDR3 is 14 amino acids long. CDR1 and CDR2 from the germline V gene are SSHAT and FNYEAQ (reference sequence). The CDR3: CASSPGLAAHEQFF. CDR3 coding DNA: TGTGCTAGCAGCCCCGGACTAGCGGCCCATGAGCAGTTCTTC.

CDR3: CASSQEPSGGWETQYF. In DNA, the CDR3 is TGCGCCAGCAGCCAAGAACCAAGCGGGGGGTGGGAGACCCAGTACTTC. The chain combines TRBV4-1 with TRBJ2-5; TRBD2 aligns across 9 bases. This CDR3 contains 16 residues. Germline values: CDR1 MGHRA, CDR2 YSYEKL. V was pared by 0 bases and J by 5 bases, with 7 bases of the junction left unmatched.

This clonotype was detected only a few times. This rearrangement joins TRBV6-6 to TRBJ1-1, with D possibly TRBD1 on 6 matching bases. The V gene's germline CDR1 is MNHNY and CDR2 SVGAGI (reference sequence). This CDR3 has 13 amino acids. V lost 8 bases, J lost 4 bases, and 14 bases lay in between. The CDR3 DNA follows: TGTGCCAGCCCCCGGGGGGCCGGCACTGAAGCTTTCTTT. Translating it yields CASPRGAGTEAFF.

This rearrangement joins TRBV20-1 to TRBJ1-5; 8 bases are a match to TRBD1. V shed 3 bases and J 4 bases; nucleotides not matched to a gene: 5. Germline lookup yields CDR1 DFQATT and CDR2 SNEGSKA (reference sequence). The CDR3 is 14 residues long. The DNA for the CDR3 is TGCAGTGCTAGTCAGGGGGCTCGTAATCAGCCCCAGCATTTT. Amino acids: CSASQGARNQPQHF.